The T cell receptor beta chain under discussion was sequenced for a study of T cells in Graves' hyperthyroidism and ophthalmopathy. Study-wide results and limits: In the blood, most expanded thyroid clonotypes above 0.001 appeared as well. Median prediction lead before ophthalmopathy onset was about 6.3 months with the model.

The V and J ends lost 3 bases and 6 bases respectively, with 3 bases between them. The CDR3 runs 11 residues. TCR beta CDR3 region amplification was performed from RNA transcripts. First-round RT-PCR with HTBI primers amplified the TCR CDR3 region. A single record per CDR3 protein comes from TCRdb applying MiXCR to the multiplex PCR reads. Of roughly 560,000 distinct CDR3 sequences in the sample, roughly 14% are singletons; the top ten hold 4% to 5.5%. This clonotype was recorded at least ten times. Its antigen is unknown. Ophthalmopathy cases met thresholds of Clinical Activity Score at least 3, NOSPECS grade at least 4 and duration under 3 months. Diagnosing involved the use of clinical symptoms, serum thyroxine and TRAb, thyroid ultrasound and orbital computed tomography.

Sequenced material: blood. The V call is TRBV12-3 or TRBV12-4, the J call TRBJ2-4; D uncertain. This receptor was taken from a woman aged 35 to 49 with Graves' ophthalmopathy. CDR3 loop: CASSFTNIQYF. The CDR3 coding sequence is TGTGCCAGCAGTTTTACAAACATTCAGTACTTC.